This T cell receptor (beta chain) is from a study of cytomegalovirus exposure and HLA in healthy donors. Researchers ran the PCR with 60 Vbeta and 13 Jbeta primers. Clones were read by immunoSEQ multiplex PCR, and TCRdb kept only the in-frame ones, dropping some. The profile shows about 130,000 clones, about two thirds of them singletons. The CDR3 spans 14 residues. V lost 8 bases to trimming and J lost 2 bases; unmatched junction nucleotides: 0. Germline CDR1 and CDR2: ENHRY and SYGVKD. The chain combines TRBV10-3 with TRBJ2-7, with 16 bases aligning to TRBD2. Sequencing was done on a sample of PBMCs. The sequence came from a man aged 25 to 40 in good health and CMV-seronegative. CDR3 coding DNA: TGTGCCATCGGGACTAGCGGGGGGGCCTACGAGCAGTACTTC. Translation: CAIGTSGGAYEQYF.